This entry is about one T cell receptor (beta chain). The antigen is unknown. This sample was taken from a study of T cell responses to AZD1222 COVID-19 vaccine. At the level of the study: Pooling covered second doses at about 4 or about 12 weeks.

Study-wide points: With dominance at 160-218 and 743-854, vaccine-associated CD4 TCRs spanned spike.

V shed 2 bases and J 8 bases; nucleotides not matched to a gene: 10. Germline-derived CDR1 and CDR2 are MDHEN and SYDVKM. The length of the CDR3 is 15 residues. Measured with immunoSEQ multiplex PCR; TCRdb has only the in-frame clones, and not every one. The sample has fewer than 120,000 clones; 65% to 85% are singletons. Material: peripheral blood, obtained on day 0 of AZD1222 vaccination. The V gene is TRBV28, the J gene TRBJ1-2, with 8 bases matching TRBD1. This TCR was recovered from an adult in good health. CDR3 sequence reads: CASSLGQGALVGYTF. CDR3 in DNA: TGTGCCAGCAGTTTAGGACAGGGAGCTTTGGTCGGCTACACCTTC.